This is a list of T cell receptor beta chains from one sample in a study of T cell repertoires in cytomegalovirus infection. In TCRdb, the reads were re-called with MiXCR into one record per CDR3 protein. The sample includes about 700,000 distinct CDR3 sequences, roughly 33% of them seen just once. What these receptors recognize is not known. This specimen was cultured PBMCs, taken from culture after CMV antigen stimulation. These receptor sequences come from a human donor in good health (CMV status not recorded). Some clones in this sample may be carry-over from other donors' samples. CDR3s include the opening cysteine and the closing phenylalanine or tryptophan. D genes are given only for firm matches. Clone size is shown for a subset of rows, as once, few, many or a class of expanded clone.

V	J	size	D	DNA	CDR3
TRBV29-1	TRBJ1-2	NA	NA	TGCAGCGTGGGTCATCGCCGTGGGAACTATGGCTACACCTTC	CSVGHRRGNYGYTF
TRBV7-2	TRBJ1-2	many	NA	TGTGCCAGCAGCTTAGATAGGTCGAGTTTTCACTATGGCTACACCTTC	CASSLDRSSFHYGYTF
TRBV19	TRBJ1-2	NA	NA	TGTGCCAGTAGTGCGCGAGGGTACGATGGCTACACCTTC	CASSARGYDGYTF
TRBV7-2	TRBJ2-1	NA	NA	TGTGCCAGCAGCTTATGGGGTGGGGACCTAGGGGGCAATGAGCAGTTCTTC	CASSLWGGDLGGNEQFF
TRBV10-3	TRBJ2-1	few	TRBD1	TGTGCCATCAGTGAGTCGCCAGGGGGCCCCTACAATGAGCAGTTCTTC	CAISESPGGPYNEQFF
TRBV27	TRBJ2-7	NA	NA	TGTGCCAGCATGAGGGGGAACTACGAGCAGTACTTC	CASMRGNYEQYF
TRBV20-1	TRBJ1-1	NA	NA	TGCAGTGCAAACCGGGCCGGCACAATGAACACTGAAGCTTTCTTT	CSANRAGTMNTEAFF
TRBV5-4	TRBJ2-5	NA	NA	TGTGCCAGCAGGGACAGCACATCACCAGAGACCCAGTACTTC	CASRDSTSPETQYF
TRBV12-3/TRBV12-4	TRBJ2-7	NA	NA	TGTGCCAGCAGTCCAGAACTGTGGGGCTACGAGCAGTACTTC	CASSPELWGYEQYF
TRBV4-1	TRBJ2-7	NA	NA	TGCGCCAGCAGCCACCCCAACAGGGTCCACGAGCAGTACTTC	CASSHPNRVHEQYF
TRBV27	TRBJ2-7	few	TRBD1	TGTGCCAGCAGTTTATCCCGACAGGGGGAGCAGTACTTC	CASSLSRQGEQYF
TRBV12-3/TRBV12-4	TRBJ2-7	many	TRBD2	TGTGCCAGTAGGACTAGCGGGAGCTATGAGCAGTACTTC	CASRTSGSYEQYF
TRBV7-2	TRBJ2-5	few	NA	TGTGCCAGCAGCCTCAGGGGCCCTAGAGAGACCCAGTACTTC	CASSLRGPRETQYF
TRBV20-1	TRBJ2-3	few	NA	TGCAGTGCTAGAACCCCCGGGACAGGGACTAGTAGCACAGGGACGCAGTATTTT	CSARTPGTGTSSTGTQYF
TRBV2	TRBJ1-5	NA	NA	TGTGCCAGCAGCCTTTCCCGGAAGGGGTGGCCCCAGCATTTT	CASSLSRKGWPQHF
TRBV4-1	TRBJ2-7	NA	NA	TGCGCCAGCAGATCCCGCCTAGGGGGGTCCTACGAGCAGTACTTC	CASRSRLGGSYEQYF
TRBV29-1	TRBJ1-2	few	NA	TGCAGCGTTGGGCCTACAGGCAACTATGGCTACACCTTC	CSVGPTGNYGYTF
TRBV6-5	TRBJ2-5	few	TRBD1	TGTGCCAGCCTGGACAGGCGACTTACAAGGAAGACCCAGTACTTC	CASLDRRLTRKTQYF
TRBV29-1	TRBJ2-3	NA	TRBD2	TGCAGCGCCTCCGGGACTAGCGGGCGAAGCACAGATACGCAGTATTTT	CSASGTSGRSTDTQYF
TRBV6-1	TRBJ2-1	NA	TRBD2	TGTGCCAGTCTCCGACTAGCGGGCCGGAGCTCCTACAATGAGCAGTTCTTC	CASLRLAGRSSYNEQFF
TRBV29-1	TRBJ2-3	NA	NA	TGCAGCGTTGGTCACGGGGTGTCCACAAATATCAATACGCAGTATTTT	CSVGHGVSTNINTQYF
TRBV14	TRBJ2-1	few	TRBD1	TGTGCCAGCAGCCATTTTACAGGGGTTATCGATGAGCAGTTCTTC	CASSHFTGVIDEQFF
TRBV6-6	TRBJ1-1	few	NA	TGTGCCAGTGAGACAGAGCTGAACACTGAAGCTTTCTTT	CASETELNTEAFF
TRBV10-3	TRBJ1-1	NA	NA	TGTGCCATCAGTGAGGAAGTGAACACTGAAGCTTTCTTT	CAISEEVNTEAFF
TRBV6-2/TRBV6-3	TRBJ1-4	NA	NA	TGTGCCAGCATCTACACAGGGAACTGCGAAAAACTGTTTTTT	CASIYTGNCEKLFF
TRBV29-1	TRBJ2-5	NA	NA	TGCAGCGTTCGAGGGGTGGGAGAGACCCAGTACTTC	CSVRGVGETQYF
TRBV14	TRBJ1-1	NA	TRBD1	TGTGCCAGCAGCCCTCCCTATGGACAGGGTGCCGAGGGCACTGAAGCTTTCTTT	CASSPPYGQGAEGTEAFF
TRBV7-2	TRBJ2-5	many	TRBD1	TGTGCCAGCAGCTTAGGAGGGGGCCGGGAAGAGACCCAGTACTTC	CASSLGGGREETQYF
TRBV2	TRBJ2-1	few	TRBD2	TGTGCCACCCTTGGACTAGATAGGAATGAGCAGTTCTTC	CATLGLDRNEQFF
TRBV7-6	TRBJ2-6	NA	NA	TGTGCCAGCAGCTTTTTGGGCTCTGGGGCCAACGTCCTGACTTTC	CASSFLGSGANVLTF
TRBV15	TRBJ2-7	NA	NA	TGTGCCACCAGCCGGAATGCAGGGGATTCCTACGAGCAGTACTTC	CATSRNAGDSYEQYF